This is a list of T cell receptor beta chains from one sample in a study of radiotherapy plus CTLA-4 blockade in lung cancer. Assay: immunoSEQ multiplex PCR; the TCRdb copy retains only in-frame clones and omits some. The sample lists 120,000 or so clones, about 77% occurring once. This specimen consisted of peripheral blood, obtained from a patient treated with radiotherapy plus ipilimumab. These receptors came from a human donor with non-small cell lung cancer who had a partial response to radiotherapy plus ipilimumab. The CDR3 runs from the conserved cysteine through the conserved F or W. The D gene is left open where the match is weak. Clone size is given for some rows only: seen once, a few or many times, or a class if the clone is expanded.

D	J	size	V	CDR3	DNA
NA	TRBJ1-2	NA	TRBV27	CASGGGAGGGYGYTF	TGTGCCAGTGGCGGGGGCGCTGGGGGGGGCTATGGCTACACCTTC
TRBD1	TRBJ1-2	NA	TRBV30	CAWSVSGQAHGYTF	TGTGCCTGGAGTGTATCGGGACAGGCGCATGGCTACACCTTC
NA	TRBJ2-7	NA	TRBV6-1	CASSRSEGEQYF	TGTGCCAGCAGTCGGAGCGAGGGCGAGCAGTACTTC
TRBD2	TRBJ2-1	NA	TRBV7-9	CASSHSTSGYNEQFF	TGTGCCAGCAGCCATTCGACTAGCGGGTACAATGAGCAGTTCTTC
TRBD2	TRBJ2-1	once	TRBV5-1	CASSYTSGTRNEQFF	TGCGCCAGCAGCTACACTAGCGGGACACGCAATGAGCAGTTCTTC
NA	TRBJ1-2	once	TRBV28	CASSLALGNYGYTF	TGTGCCAGCAGTTTAGCCCTGGGCAACTATGGCTACACCTTC
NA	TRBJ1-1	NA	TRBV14	CASSPTTAGGVAFF	TGTGCCAGCAGTCCCACCACCGCGGGGGGGGTAGCTTTCTTT
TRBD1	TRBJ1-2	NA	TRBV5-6	CASSPERTGGNSYGYTF	TGTGCCAGCAGCCCAGAACGGACAGGGGGCAATAGCTATGGCTACACCTTC
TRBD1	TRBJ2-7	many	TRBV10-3	CAISEPITGGGSYEQYF	TGTGCCATCAGTGAGCCAATAACAGGGGGAGGCTCCTACGAGCAGTACTTC
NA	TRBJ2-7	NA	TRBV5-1	CASSLAGATGEQYF	TGCGCCAGCAGCTTGGCAGGGGCGACGGGCGAGCAGTACTTC
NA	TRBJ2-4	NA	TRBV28	CASSSNIQYF	TGTGCCAGCAGCTCAAACATTCAGTACTTC
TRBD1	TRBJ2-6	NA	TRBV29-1	CSVALRDSQSSGANVLTF	TGCAGCGTTGCCCTCCGGGACAGCCAAAGCTCTGGGGCCAACGTCCTGACTTTC
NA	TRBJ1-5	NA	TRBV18	CASSPGSQGRDQPQHF	TGTGCCAGCTCACCAGGCTCCCAAGGGAGGGATCAGCCCCAGCATTTT
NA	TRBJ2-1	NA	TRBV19	CASSIVKGINYNEQFF	TGTGCCAGTAGTATAGTAAAGGGGATTAACTACAATGAGCAGTTCTTC
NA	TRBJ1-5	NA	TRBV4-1	CASSQDRHRDSNQPQHF	TGCGCCAGCAGCCAAGATAGGCACCGGGATAGCAATCAGCCCCAGCATTTT
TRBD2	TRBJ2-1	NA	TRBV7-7	CASGTSGSDEQFF	TGTGCTAGCGGGACTAGCGGGAGTGATGAGCAGTTCTTC
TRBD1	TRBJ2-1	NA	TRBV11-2	CASSKQGLSSYNEQFF	TGTGCCAGCAGCAAACAGGGGTTGAGCTCCTACAATGAGCAGTTCTTC
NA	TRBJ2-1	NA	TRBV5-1	CASSLASSGVWNEQFF	TGCGCCAGCAGCTTGGCCTCTTCGGGAGTATGGAATGAGCAGTTCTTC
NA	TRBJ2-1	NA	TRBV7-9	CASSLEFAAGPRNEQFF	TGTGCCAGCAGCTTAGAATTTGCAGCGGGCCCTCGCAATGAGCAGTTCTTC
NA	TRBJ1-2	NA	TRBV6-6	CASSSGRHGYTF	TGTGCCAGCAGTTCAGGCAGGCATGGCTACACCTTC